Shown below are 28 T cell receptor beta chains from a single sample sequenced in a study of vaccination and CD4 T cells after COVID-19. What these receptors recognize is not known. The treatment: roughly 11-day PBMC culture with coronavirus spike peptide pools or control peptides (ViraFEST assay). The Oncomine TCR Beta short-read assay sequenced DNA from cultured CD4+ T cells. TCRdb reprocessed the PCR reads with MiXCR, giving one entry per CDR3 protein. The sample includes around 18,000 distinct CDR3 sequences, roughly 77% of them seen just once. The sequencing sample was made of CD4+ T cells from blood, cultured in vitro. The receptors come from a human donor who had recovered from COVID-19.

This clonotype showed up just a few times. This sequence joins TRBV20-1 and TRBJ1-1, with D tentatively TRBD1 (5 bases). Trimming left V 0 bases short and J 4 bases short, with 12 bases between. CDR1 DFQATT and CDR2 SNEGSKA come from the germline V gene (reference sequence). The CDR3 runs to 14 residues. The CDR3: CSARDVRESTEAFF. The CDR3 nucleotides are TGCAGTGCTAGAGACGTCAGGGAGTCCACTGAAGCTTTCTTT.

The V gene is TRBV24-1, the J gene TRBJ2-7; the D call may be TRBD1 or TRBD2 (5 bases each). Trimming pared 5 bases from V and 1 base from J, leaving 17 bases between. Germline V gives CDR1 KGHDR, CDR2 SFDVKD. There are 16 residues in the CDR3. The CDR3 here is CATSGFGRDGSYEQYF. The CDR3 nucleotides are TGTGCCACCAGTGGGTTTGGTCGGGACGGATCCTACGAGCAGTACTTC.

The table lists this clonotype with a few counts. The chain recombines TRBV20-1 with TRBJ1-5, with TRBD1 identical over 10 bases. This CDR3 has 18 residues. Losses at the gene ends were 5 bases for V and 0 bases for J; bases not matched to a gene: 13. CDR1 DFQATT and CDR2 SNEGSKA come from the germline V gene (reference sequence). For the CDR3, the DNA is TGCAGTGCTCCCCTTCTGGGGACAGGGGCATATAGCAATCAGCCCCAGCATTTT. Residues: CSAPLLGTGAYSNQPQHF.

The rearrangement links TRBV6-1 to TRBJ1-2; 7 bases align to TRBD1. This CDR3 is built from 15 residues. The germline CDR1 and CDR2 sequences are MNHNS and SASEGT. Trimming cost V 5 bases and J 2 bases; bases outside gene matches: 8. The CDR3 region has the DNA TGTGCCAGCAGTCCCAGGGGGGGTTTAAACTATGGCTACACCTTC. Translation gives CASSPRGGLNYGYTF.

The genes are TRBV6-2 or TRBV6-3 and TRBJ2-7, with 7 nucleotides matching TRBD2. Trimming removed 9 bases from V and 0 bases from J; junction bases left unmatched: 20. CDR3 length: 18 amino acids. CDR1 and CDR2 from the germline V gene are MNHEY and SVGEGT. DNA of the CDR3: TGTGCCAGTCACCCCGTGGGGCAAGGACTAGGGAGCTCCTACGAGCAGTACTTC. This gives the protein CASHPVGQGLGSSYEQYF.

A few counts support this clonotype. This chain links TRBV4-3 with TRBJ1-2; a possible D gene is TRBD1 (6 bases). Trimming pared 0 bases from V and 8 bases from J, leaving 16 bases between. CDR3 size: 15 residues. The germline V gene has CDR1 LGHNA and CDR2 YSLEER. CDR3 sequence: CASSQDRNRVSGYTF. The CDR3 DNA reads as TGCGCCAGCAGCCAAGATAGGAACAGGGTGAGCGGCTACACCTTC.

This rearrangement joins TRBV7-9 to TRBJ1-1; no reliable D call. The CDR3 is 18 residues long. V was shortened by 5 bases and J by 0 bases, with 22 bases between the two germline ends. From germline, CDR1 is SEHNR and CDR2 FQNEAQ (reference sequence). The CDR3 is CASSTWTEPYNLNTEAFF. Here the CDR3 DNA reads TGTGCCAGCAGCACCTGGACGGAACCATACAATCTGAACACTGAAGCTTTCTTT.

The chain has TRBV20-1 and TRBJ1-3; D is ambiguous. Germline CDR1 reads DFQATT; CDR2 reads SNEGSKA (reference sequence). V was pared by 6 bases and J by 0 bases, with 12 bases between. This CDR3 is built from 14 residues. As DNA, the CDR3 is TGCAGTGCGGCCCAGGTGAACTCTGGAAACACCATATATTTT. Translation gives CSAAQVNSGNTIYF.

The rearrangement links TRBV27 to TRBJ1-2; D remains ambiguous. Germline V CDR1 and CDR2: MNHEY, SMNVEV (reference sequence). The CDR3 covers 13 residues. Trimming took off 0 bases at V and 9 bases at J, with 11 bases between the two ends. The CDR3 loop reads CASSLSHGERYTF. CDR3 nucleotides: TGTGCCAGCAGTTTATCTCACGGGGAACGCTACACCTTC.

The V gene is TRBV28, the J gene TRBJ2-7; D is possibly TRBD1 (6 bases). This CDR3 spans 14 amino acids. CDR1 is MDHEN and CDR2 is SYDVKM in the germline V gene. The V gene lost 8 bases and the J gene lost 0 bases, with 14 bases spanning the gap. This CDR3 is CASGPQGRSYEQYF. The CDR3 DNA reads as TGTGCCAGCGGCCCACAGGGCCGCTCCTACGAGCAGTACTTC.

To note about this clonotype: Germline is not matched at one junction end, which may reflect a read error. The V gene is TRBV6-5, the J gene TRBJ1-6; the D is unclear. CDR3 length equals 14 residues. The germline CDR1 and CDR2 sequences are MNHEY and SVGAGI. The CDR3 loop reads CASSYSPKLSPPHF. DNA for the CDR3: TGTGCCAGCAGTTACTCGCCGAAGCTTTCACCCCCCCACTTT.

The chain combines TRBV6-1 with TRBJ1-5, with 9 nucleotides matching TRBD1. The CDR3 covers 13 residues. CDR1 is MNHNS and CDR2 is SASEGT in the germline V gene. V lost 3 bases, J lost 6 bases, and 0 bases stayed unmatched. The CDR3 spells CASSETGGQPQHF. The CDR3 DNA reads TGTGCCAGCAGTGAGACAGGGGGTCAGCCCCAGCATTTT.

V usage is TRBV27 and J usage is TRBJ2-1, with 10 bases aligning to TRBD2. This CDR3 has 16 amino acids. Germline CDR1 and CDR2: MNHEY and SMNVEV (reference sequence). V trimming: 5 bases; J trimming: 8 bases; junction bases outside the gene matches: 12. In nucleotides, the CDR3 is TGTGCCAGCAGTCCTACCGGGACTAGCGATCATCATGAGCAGTTCTTC. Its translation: CASSPTGTSDHHEQFF.

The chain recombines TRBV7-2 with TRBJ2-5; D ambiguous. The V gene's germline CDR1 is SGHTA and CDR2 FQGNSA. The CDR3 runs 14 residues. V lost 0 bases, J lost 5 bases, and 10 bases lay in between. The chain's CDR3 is CASSLAQAQETQYF. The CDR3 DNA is TGTGCCAGCAGCTTAGCGCAAGCCCAGGAGACCCAGTACTTC.

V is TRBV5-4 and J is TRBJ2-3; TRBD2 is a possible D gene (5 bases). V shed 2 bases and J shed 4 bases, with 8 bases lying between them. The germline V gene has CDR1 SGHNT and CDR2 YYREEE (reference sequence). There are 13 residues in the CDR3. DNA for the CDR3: TGTGCCAGCAGCTTTCTAGCAGCAGATACGCAGTATTTT. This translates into CASSFLAADTQYF.

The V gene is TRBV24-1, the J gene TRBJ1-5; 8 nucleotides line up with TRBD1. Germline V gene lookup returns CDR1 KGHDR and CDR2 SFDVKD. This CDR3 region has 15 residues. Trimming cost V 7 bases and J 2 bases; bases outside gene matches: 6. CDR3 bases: TGTGCCACCAGGACGAGGGACAGGCGCAATCAGCCCCAGCATTTT. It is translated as CATRTRDRRNQPQHF.

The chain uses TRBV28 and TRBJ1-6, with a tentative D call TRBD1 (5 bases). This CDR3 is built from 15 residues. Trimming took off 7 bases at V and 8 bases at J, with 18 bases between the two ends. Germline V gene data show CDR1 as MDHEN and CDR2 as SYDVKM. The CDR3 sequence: CASNPSEGMYSPLHF. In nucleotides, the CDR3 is TGTGCCAGCAACCCCTCGGAGGGGATGTATTCACCCCTCCACTTT.

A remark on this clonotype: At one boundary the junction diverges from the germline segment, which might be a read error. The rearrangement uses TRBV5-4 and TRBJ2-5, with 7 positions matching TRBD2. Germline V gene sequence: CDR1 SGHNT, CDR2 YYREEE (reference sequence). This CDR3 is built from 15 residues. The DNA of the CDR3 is TGTGCCAGCAGCTCCAGCGGGGCTACCCAAGAGACCCAGCACTTC. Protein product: CASSSSGATQETQHF.

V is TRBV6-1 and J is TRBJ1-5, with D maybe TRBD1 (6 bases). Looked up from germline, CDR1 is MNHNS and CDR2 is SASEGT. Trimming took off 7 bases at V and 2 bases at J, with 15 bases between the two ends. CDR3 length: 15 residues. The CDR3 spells CASTPTGGGNQPQHF. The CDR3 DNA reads TGTGCCAGCACCCCGACAGGCGGAGGCAATCAGCCCCAGCATTTT.

The CDR3 loop is CASSITFRNQPQHF. For the CDR3, the DNA is TGTGCCAGTAGTATAACCTTCCGGAATCAGCCCCAGCATTTT. The chain employs TRBV19 and TRBJ1-5; D gene unclear. CDR3 size: 14 residues. The V end lost 2 bases, the J end lost 4 bases, and 9 bases lay between the germline ends. Germline V gene lookup returns CDR1 LNHDA and CDR2 SQIVND (reference sequence).

CDR3 amino acids: CASSLRTSGLQETQYF. The CDR3 DNA reads as TGTGCCAGCAGTCTACGGACTAGCGGCTTACAAGAGACCCAGTACTTC. J is TRBJ2-5 and V is TRBV6-1; the match to TRBD2 covers 10 bases. CDR1 MNHNS and CDR2 SASEGT come from the germline V gene. This CDR3 has 16 amino acids. With V trimmed by 5 bases and J by 2 bases, 8 bases remained unmatched.

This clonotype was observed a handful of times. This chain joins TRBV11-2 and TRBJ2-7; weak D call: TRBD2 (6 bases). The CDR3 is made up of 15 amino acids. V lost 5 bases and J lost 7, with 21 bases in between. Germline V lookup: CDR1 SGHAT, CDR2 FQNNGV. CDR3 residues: CASSPGSGPRAEQYF. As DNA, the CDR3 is TGTGCCAGCAGCCCCGGGAGTGGCCCCCGTGCAGAGCAGTACTTC.

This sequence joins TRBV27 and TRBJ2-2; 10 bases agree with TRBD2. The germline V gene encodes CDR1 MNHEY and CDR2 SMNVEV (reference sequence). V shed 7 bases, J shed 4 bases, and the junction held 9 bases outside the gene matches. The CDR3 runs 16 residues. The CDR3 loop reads CASTEAGGPSTGELFF. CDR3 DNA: TGTGCCAGCACAGAAGCGGGAGGGCCTAGCACCGGGGAGCTGTTTTTT.

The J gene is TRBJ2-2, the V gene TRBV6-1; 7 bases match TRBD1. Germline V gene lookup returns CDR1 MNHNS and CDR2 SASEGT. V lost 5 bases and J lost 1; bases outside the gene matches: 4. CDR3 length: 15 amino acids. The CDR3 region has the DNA TGTGCCAGCAGTCCTAGACAGGGGAACACCGGGGAGCTGTTTTTT. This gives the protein CASSPRQGNTGELFF.

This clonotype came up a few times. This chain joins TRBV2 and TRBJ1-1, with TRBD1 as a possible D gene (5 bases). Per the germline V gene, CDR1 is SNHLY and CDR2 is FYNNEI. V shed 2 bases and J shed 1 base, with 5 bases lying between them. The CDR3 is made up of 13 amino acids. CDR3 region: CASSEQGNTEAFF. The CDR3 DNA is TGTGCCAGCAGTGAACAGGGGAACACTGAAGCTTTCTTT.

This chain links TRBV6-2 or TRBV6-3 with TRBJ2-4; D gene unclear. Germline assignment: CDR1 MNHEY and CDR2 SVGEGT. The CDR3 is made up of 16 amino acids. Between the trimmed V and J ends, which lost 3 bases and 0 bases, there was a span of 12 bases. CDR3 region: CASSYGKLGAKNIQYF. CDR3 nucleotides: TGTGCCAGCAGTTATGGGAAGCTGGGAGCCAAAAACATTCAGTACTTC.

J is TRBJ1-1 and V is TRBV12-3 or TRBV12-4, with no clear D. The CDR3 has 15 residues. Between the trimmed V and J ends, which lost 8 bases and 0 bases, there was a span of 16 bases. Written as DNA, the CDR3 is TGTGCCAGCCGCATGGGGAGAGAAATGAACACTGAAGCTTTCTTT. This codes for CASRMGREMNTEAFF.

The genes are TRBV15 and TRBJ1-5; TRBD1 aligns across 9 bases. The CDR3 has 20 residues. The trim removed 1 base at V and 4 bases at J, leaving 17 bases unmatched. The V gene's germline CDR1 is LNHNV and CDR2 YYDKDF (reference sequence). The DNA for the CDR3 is TGTGCCACCAGCAGAGGCCTTTCCCAAACCGGGACAGGGAAAAATCAGCCCCAGCATTTT. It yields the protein CATSRGLSQTGTGKNQPQHF.